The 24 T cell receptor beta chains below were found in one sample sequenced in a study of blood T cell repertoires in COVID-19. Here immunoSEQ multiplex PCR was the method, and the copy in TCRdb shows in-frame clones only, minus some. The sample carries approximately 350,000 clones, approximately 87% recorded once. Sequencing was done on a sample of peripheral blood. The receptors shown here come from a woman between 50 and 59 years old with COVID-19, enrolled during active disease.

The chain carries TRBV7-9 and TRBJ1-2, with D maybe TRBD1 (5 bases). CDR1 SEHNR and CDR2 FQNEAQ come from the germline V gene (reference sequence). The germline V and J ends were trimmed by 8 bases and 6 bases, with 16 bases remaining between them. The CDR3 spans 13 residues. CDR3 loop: CASGPSGGDGYTF. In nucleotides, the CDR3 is TGTGCCAGCGGACCCTCAGGAGGGGATGGCTACACCTTC. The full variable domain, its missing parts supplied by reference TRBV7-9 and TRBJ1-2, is DTGVSQNPRHKITKRGQNVTFRCDPISEHNRLYWYRQTLGQGPEFLTYFQNEAQLEKSRLLSDRFSAERPKGSFSTLEIQRTEQGDSAMYLCASGPSGGDGYTFGSGTRLTVV.

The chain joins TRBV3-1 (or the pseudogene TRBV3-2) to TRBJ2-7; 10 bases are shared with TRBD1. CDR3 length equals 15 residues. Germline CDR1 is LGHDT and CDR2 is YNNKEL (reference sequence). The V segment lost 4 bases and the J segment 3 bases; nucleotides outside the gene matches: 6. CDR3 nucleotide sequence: TGTGCCAGCAGCCGGGGGACAGGGGACCACTACGAGCAGTACTTC. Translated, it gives CASSRGTGDHYEQYF.

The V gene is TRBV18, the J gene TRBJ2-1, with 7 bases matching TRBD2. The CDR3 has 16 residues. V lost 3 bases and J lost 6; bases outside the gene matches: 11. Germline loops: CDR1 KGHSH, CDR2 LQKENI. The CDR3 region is CASSPRTRNRGNEQFF. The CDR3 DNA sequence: TGTGCCAGCTCACCTAGGACTAGAAATCGAGGCAATGAGCAGTTCTTC.

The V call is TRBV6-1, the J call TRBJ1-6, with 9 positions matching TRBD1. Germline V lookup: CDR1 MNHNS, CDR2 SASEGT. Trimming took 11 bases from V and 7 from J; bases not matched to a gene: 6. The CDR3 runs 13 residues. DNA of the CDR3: TGTGCCGGCGGGACAGGGTGGAATTCACCCCTCCACTTT. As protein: CAGGTGWNSPLHF.

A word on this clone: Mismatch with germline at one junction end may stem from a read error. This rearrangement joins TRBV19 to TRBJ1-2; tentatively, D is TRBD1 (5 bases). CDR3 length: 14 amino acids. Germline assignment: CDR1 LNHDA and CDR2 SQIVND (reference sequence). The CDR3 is CTSSAPTGKYGYTF. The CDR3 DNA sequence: TGTACCAGTAGTGCTCCTACAGGAAAGTATGGCTACACCTTC.

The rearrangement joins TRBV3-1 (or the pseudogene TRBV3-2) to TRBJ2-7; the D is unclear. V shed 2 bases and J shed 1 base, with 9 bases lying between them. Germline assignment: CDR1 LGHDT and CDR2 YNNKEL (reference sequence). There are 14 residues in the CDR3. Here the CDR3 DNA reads TGTGCCAGCAGCCAATGGCAGGCTTCCTACGAGCAGTACTTC. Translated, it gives CASSQWQASYEQYF.

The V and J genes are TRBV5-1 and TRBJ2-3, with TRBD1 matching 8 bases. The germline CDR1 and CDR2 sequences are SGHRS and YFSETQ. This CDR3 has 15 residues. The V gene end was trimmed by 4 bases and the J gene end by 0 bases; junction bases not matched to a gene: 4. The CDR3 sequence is CASSQDRVSTDTQYF. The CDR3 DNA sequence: TGCGCCAGCAGCCAGGACAGGGTCAGCACAGATACGCAGTATTTT.

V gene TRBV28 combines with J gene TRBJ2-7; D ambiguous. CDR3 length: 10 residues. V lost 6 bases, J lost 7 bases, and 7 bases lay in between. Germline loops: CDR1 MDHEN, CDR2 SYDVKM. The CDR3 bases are TGTGCCAGCAGAGCCAGGGAGCAGTACTTC. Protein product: CASRAREQYF. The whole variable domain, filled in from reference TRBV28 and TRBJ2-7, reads DVKVTQSSRYLVKRTGEKVFLECVQDMDHENMFWYRQDPGLGLRLIYFSYDVKMKEKGDIPEGYSVSREKKERFSLILESASTNQTSMYLCASRAREQYFGPGTRLTVT.

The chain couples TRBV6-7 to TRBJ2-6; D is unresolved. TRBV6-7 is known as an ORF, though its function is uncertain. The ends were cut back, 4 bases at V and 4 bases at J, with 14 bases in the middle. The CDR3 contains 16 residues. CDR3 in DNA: TGTGCCAGCAGTTTCCCTTACTTAAAAGGGGCCAACGTCCTGACTTTC. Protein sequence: CASSFPYLKGANVLTF.

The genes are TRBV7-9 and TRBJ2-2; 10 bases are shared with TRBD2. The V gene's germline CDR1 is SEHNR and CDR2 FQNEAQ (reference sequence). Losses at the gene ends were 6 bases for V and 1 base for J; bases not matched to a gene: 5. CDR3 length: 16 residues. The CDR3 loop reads CASSPGLAQNTGELFF. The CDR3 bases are TGTGCCAGCAGTCCGGGACTAGCGCAGAACACCGGGGAGCTGTTTTTT.

This CDR3 reads CAWSQRRGGYGYTF. Written as DNA, the CDR3 is TGTGCCTGGAGTCAGCGGCGGGGAGGCTATGGCTACACCTTC. The chain joins TRBV30 to TRBJ1-2, with D unclear. The V gene lost 2 bases and the J gene lost 4 bases, with 14 bases spanning the gap. The CDR3 covers 14 residues. Looked up from germline, CDR1 is GTSNPN and CDR2 is SVGIG (reference sequence). Supplemented by reference TRBV30 and TRBJ1-2, the full variable domain reads SQTIHQWPATLVQPVGSPLSLECTVEGTSNPNLYWYRQAAGRGLQLLFYSVGIGQISSEVPQNLSASRPQDRQFILSSKKLLLSDSGFYLCAWSQRRGGYGYTFGSGTRLTVV.

The CDR3 loop is CASTKAAGENGNEQFF. For the CDR3, the DNA is TGTGCCAGCACCAAGGCGGCGGGAGAAAATGGCAATGAGCAGTTCTTC. The rearrangement uses TRBV4-2 and TRBJ2-1, with 7 positions matching TRBD2. Trimming at V came to 7 bases and at J to 6 bases, leaving 15 bases not matched to a gene. From germline, CDR1 is LGHNA and CDR2 YNFKEQ. CDR3 size: 16 residues.

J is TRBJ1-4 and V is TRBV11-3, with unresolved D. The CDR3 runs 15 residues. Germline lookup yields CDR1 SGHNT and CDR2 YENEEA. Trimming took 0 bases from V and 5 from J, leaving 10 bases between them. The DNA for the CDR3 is TGTGCCAGCAGCTTAGATTTTGGCCAGAATGAAAAACTGTTTTTT. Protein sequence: CASSLDFGQNEKLFF.

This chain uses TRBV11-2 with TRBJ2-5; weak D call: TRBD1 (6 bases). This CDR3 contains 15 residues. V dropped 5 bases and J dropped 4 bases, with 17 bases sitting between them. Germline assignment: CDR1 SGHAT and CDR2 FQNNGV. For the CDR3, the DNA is TGTGCCAGCAGCGCACTGCAGGGGTGGGTAGAGACCCAGTACTTC. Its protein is CASSALQGWVETQYF.

The CDR3 spells CASSSIAAGLSSTDTQYF. For the CDR3, the DNA is TGTGCCAGCAGCTCCATAGCGGCGGGTCTCTCTAGCACAGATACGCAGTATTTT. J is TRBJ2-3 and V is TRBV7-9, with D tentatively TRBD2 (6 bases). CDR1 and CDR2 (germline): SEHNR, FQNEAQ (reference sequence). Trimming took off 4 bases at V and 0 bases at J, with 20 bases between the two ends. This CDR3 has 18 residues.

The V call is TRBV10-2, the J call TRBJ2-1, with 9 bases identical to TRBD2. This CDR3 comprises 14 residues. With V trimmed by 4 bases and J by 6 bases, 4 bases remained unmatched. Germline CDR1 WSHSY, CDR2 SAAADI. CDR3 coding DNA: TGCGCCAGCAGTGTGGCGGGAGGGGGCAATGAGCAGTTCTTC. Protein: CASSVAGGGNEQFF.

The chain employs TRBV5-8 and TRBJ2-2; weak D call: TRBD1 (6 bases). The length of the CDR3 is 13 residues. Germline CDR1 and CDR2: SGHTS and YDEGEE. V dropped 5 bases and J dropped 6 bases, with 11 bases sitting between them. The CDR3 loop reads CASSPWGPGELFF. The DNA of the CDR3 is TGTGCCAGCAGTCCATGGGGGCCCGGGGAGCTGTTTTTT.

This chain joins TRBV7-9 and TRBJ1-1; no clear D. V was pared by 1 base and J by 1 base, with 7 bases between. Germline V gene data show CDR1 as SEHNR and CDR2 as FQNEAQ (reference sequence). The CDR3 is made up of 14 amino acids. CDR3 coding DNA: TGTGCCAGCAGCTTAGAACAGAGGAACACTGAAGCTTTCTTT. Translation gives CASSLEQRNTEAFF.

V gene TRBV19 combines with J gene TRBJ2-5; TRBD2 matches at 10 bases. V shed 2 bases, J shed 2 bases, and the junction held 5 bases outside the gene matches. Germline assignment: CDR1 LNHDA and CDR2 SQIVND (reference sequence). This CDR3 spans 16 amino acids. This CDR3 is CASSISSGSSQETQYF. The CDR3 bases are TGTGCCAGTAGTATATCTAGCGGGAGTAGTCAAGAGACCCAGTACTTC.

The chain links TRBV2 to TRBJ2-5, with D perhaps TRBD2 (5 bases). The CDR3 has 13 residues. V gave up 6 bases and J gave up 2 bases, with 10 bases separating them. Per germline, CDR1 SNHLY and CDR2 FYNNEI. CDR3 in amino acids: CASSSGRQETQYF. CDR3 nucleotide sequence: TGTGCCAGCAGCTCGGGGAGACAAGAGACCCAGTACTTC.

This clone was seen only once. This CDR3 reads CASSVGVSGRALETQYF. The CDR3 DNA follows: TGTGCCAGCAGCGTAGGGGTTAGCGGGAGGGCTTTGGAGACCCAGTACTTC. The gene calls are TRBV9 and TRBJ2-5; 11 positions match TRBD2. The CDR3 sequence is 17 residues long. Germline assignment: CDR1 SGDLS and CDR2 YYNGEE. Unmatched junction bases numbered 9, after V lost 0 bases and J lost 5 bases. The entire variable domain, with the rest obtained from reference TRBV9 and TRBJ2-5, is as follows: DSGVTQTPKHLITATGQRVTLRCSPRSGDLSVYWYQQSLDQGLQFLIQYYNGEERAKGNILERFSAQQFPDLHSELNLSSLELGDSALYFCASSVGVSGRALETQYFGPGTRLLVL.

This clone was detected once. CDR3 region: CASSSGLAGVETQYF. The CDR3 DNA sequence: TGTGCCAGCAGCAGCGGACTAGCGGGAGTTGAGACCCAGTACTTC. The chain has TRBV7-9 and TRBJ2-5, with TRBD2 matching 13 bases. V was pared by 5 bases and J by 5 bases, with 5 bases of the junction left unmatched. This CDR3 is 15 amino acids long. CDR1 SEHNR and CDR2 FQNEAQ come from the germline V gene (reference sequence).

The CDR3 DNA reads as TGTGCCAGCAGTTTAACCGGGACAGGTTTTAGCAATCAGCCCCAGCATTTT. It codes for CASSLTGTGFSNQPQHF. V usage is TRBV27 and J usage is TRBJ1-5, with TRBD1 matching 8 bases. This CDR3 is 17 amino acids long. V was pared by 2 bases and J by 0 bases, with 6 bases of the junction left unmatched. Germline V gene lookup returns CDR1 MNHEY and CDR2 SMNVEV (reference sequence).

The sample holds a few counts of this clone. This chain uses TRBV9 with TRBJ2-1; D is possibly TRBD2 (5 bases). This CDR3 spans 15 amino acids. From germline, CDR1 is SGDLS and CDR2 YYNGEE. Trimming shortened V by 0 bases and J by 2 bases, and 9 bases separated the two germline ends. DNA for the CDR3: TGTGCCAGCAGCGTAGGAGGGTCAGCCTACAATGAGCAGTTCTTC. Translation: CASSVGGSAYNEQFF.